This TCR beta chain was documented in a study of blood T cell repertoires in COVID-19. Cohort assignment relied on participant-reported clinical history. Each recovered donor of Cohort 3 presented with two negative PCRs, clearance, or symptom resolution. Repertoires were generated with immunoSEQ multiplex PCR, while TCRdb's copy carries only in-frame clones and drops some. This repertoire shows fewer than 350,000 clones, around 90% found once; its top ten account for 0.75% to 1%. Between the trimmed V and J ends, which lost 3 bases and 2 bases, there was a span of 8 bases. This CDR3 contains 13 residues. Germline CDR1 reads KGHSH; CDR2 reads LQKENI. In this sample, this clone turned up once.

Sequences were obtained from PBMCs or T cells enriched from blood (not recorded which). This clonotype was obtained from a woman younger than 45 who had recovered from COVID-19. The gene calls are TRBV18 and TRBJ2-7; D is ambiguous. CDR3 DNA: TGTGCCAGCTCACCGAGTCCGACCTACGAGCAGTACTTC. This translates into CASSPSPTYEQYF. Drawing the rest from reference TRBV18 and TRBJ2-7, the complete variable domain is NAGVMQNPRHLVRRRGQEARLRCSPMKGHSHVYWYRQLPEEGLKFMVYLQKENIIDESGMPKERFSAEFPKEGPSILRIQQVVRGDSAAYFCASSPSPTYEQYFGPGTRLTVT.